This T cell receptor beta chain came from a study of early T cells in non-severe SARS-CoV-2 infection. Study-level information: Unpaired chains resulted from sequencing bulk RNA of unsorted whole blood.

Trimming cost V 5 bases and J 0 bases, with 12 bases left between them. The CDR3 is 15 residues long. This clonotype was observed many times. The target antigen is unknown. Unique molecular identifiers were added to individual cDNA molecules. One entry per CDR3 protein, called by TCRdb with MiXCR from the 5' RACE reads. The sample has roughly 60,000 distinct CDR3 sequences, about 8% seen once. Study-wide results and limits: The matching step, a VDJdb search, favored anti-spike CD8 responses and missed private and CD4 specificities.

The chain has TRBV12-3 or TRBV12-4 and TRBJ2-3, with D perhaps matching TRBD1 (5 bases). Sequencing was carried out using whole blood. The source of this sequence is an adult who was a healthcare worker with PCR-confirmed SARS-CoV-2 infection or an uninfected control (not recorded which). The CDR3 bases are TGTGCCAGCAGTCACGACAGCCCGAGCACAGATACGCAGTATTTT. It specifies CASSHDSPSTDTQYF.